The present T cell receptor (beta chain) was sequenced within a study of blood T cell repertoires in COVID-19. About the research overall: The origin of the acute and convalescent COVID-19 samples was the United States, Italy and Spain. PBMCs, B-cell-depleted T cells, or T cells provided the cDNA or gDNA that made up the material.

Trimming left V 3 bases short and J 3 bases short, with 10 bases between. The CDR3 is 14 amino acids. Germline-derived CDR1 and CDR2 are ENHRY and SYGVKD. How the authors handled the data: Estimation of nucleated cell counts relied on the amplification of reference gene primers. Clones were read by immunoSEQ multiplex PCR, and TCRdb kept only the in-frame ones, dropping some. That table gives V, J and clone size, and the DNA gave D and trimming. The repertoire holds 76,000 or so clones, with roughly 90% as singletons. V is TRBV10-3 and J is TRBJ2-3; the D gene is possibly TRBD2 (6 bases). The source of this sequence is a man at least 80 years old in a cohort sampled during active COVID-19. Sequences were obtained from peripheral blood. CDR3 sequence reads: CAISEFGGTDTQYF. DNA for the CDR3: TGTGCCATCAGTGAATTCGGGGGAACAGATACGCAGTATTTT.